This is a list of T cell receptor beta chains from one sample in a study of beta chain features in type 1 diabetes. Using immunoSEQ multiplex PCR, the repertoire was profiled, and TCRdb retains in-frame clones only, with some absent. Of roughly 150,000 clones detected, 11% appear once; the ten largest clones hold roughly 1.9%. Sequencing was performed on central memory CD4+ T cells from blood. The receptors were gathered from a man aged 18 to 35 in good health. Both conserved end residues are part of each CDR3. Fields, in order: D gene, clone size, V gene, J gene, CDR3 DNA, CDR3 protein. D genes are given only for firm matches. The listing skips clone size in some rows; elsewhere it reads once, few, many or a size class.

TRBD1	NA	TRBV5-6	TRBJ1-1	TGTGCCAGCAGCCCGGGACAGGGCACTGAAGCTTTCTTT	CASSPGQGTEAFF
TRBD1	NA	TRBV5-6	TRBJ2-3	TGTGCCGCCCACGGACAGGGGATGTCAGATACGCAGTATTTT	CAAHGQGMSDTQYF
TRBD2	few	TRBV7-2	TRBJ2-3	TGTGCCAGCAGCTTATTTGGACTAGCGGGAGGGGTTGCAGATACGCAGTATTTT	CASSLFGLAGGVADTQYF
NA	few	TRBV21-1	TRBJ1-2	TGTGCCAGCAGCGCCCCCCAGGTAGCTAACTATGGCTACACCTTC	CASSAPQVANYGYTF
TRBD1	few	TRBV7-9	TRBJ2-6	TGTGCCAGCAGCTTAGGTACAGGGGTCGGGGCCAACGTCCTGACTTTC	CASSLGTGVGANVLTF
TRBD2	NA	TRBV7-2	TRBJ2-1	TGTGCCAGCAGTTGGACTAGCGGTTCCTACAATGAGCAGTTCTTC	CASSWTSGSYNEQFF
NA	few	TRBV29-1	TRBJ2-7	TGCAGCGTGCGTGCTCCTGGAGAGCAGTACTTC	CSVRAPGEQYF
TRBD1	few	TRBV2	TRBJ1-2	TGTGCCAGCAGGGGGACAGCGGACTATGGCTACACCTTC	CASRGTADYGYTF
NA	NA	TRBV30	TRBJ1-2	TGTGCCTGGAGTGTGGTTGATGGCTACACCTTC	CAWSVVDGYTF
NA	many	TRBV7-2	TRBJ1-3	TGTGCCAGCAGCTTAAACGCAGTCGGAAACACCATATATTTT	CASSLNAVGNTIYF
NA	NA	TRBV9	TRBJ1-6	TGTGCCAGCAGCGTAGGTAATATGCGCGGGCATTCACCCCTCCACTTT	CASSVGNMRGHSPLHF
NA	once	TRBV5-6	TRBJ2-5	TGTGCCAGCAGCCCCTGGTTGAGGGGGGGCCAAGAGACCCAGTACTTC	CASSPWLRGGQETQYF
NA	NA	TRBV7-9	TRBJ1-2	TGTGCCAGCAGCTTATCTTTGGGAGCAGGGCACGGCTACACCTTC	CASSLSLGAGHGYTF
NA	few	TRBV19	TRBJ2-5	TGTGCCAGTGTAGGGGCTAGCAGAGAGACCCAGTACTTC	CASVGASRETQYF
TRBD1	few	TRBV11-1	TRBJ1-1	TGTGCCAGCAGCCTCCGGGACAGGGAGGCTGAAGCTTTCTTT	CASSLRDREAEAFF
NA	NA	TRBV2	TRBJ2-7	TGTGCCAGCAGGGAGGGGACCCGCGAGCAGTACTTC	CASREGTREQYF
TRBD1	few	TRBV19	TRBJ2-6	TGTGCCAGTAGTATGTCTCAGGGGGCTGGGGCCAACGTCCTGACTTTC	CASSMSQGAGANVLTF
TRBD1	once	TRBV9	TRBJ2-3	TGTGCCAGCAGCCCTAGGAGTAGACAGGGCTCAGATACGCAGTATTTT	CASSPRSRQGSDTQYF